This entry concerns a single TCR beta chain. The CDR3 runs 15 residues. Trimming pared 1 base from V and 0 bases from J, leaving 10 bases between. CDR1 MGHRA and CDR2 YSYEKL come from the germline V gene. The data were taken from a study of blood T cell repertoires in COVID-19. Whole-study context: T cells, B-cell-depleted T cells, or PBMCs provided the cDNA or gDNA that served as material.

The method was immunoSEQ multiplex PCR; TCRdb's version includes in-frame clones alone and lacks a portion of them. This sample yields 75,000 to 100,000 clones, of which about 88% are seen a single time; 18% belongs to the top ten. Sequences were obtained from peripheral blood. The TCR comes from a woman at least 80 years old with acute or convalescent COVID-19. The rearrangement joins TRBV4-1 to TRBJ2-7; possibly TRBD1 for D (5 bases). The CDR3 protein is CASSQGAGPSYEQYF. CDR3 sequence (DNA): TGCGCCAGCAGCCAAGGGGCAGGGCCCTCCTACGAGCAGTACTTC.